This TCR beta chain was retrieved from a study of cytomegalovirus exposure and HLA in healthy donors. V dropped 4 bases and J dropped 2; count of bases not matched to a gene: 3. The CDR3 is 13 residues long. Germline V gives CDR1 SQVTM, CDR2 ANQGSEA. This clone has just one count. The primer mix had 60 Vbeta and 13 Jbeta primers. Profiling relied on immunoSEQ multiplex PCR, and the TCRdb table lists in-frame clones only, not all of them. The top ten hold about 4% of the sample, which has some 150,000 clones, over 65% seen once. V is TRBV29-1 and J is TRBJ2-3; 7 nucleotides align to TRBD2. Sequenced material: PBMCs. This receptor was identified in a woman aged 40 to 50 in good health and CMV-seronegative. The CDR3 sequence: CSVGRDYTDTQYF. Written as DNA, the CDR3 is TGCAGCGTTGGCCGGGACTACACAGATACGCAGTATTTT.